This T cell receptor (beta chain) was recovered during a study of cytomegalovirus exposure and HLA in healthy donors. Study-level information: Later analysis reported that the 120 validation repertoires shared the platform of the 650 to 700 first-cohort repertoires. Study-level points and caveats: Under in vitro conditions, a few CMV-associated chains were confirmed as specific for CMV antigens. There were some public TCRs occurring in many donors, but most TCR sequences were rare.

For this clone: Its matching antigen is unknown.

Measured with immunoSEQ multiplex PCR; TCRdb has only the in-frame clones, and not every one. The data contain under 100,000 clones, roughly 96% of them singletons. J lost 0 bases, V lost 4 bases, and 9 bases had no gene match. The CDR3 has 16 amino acids. The donors were part of the validation cohort, which consisted of over a hundred subjects and was separate from the first cohort of several hundred subjects. The origin of this receptor is a man between 18 and 35 years old in good health and CMV-seronegative. Sequenced input: PBMCs. The chain couples TRBV5-3 to TRBJ2-7; 8 bases are shared with TRBD2. TRBV5-3 is given ORF status, its function remaining uncertain. The DNA for the CDR3 is TGTGCCAGAAGCGCCCCGGGGGGGCTACACTCCTACGAGCAGTACTTC. Its translation is CARSAPGGLHSYEQYF.